The 24 T cell receptor beta chains below all came from one sample that was sequenced in a study of T cell changes during pregnancy in multiple sclerosis. This table comes from immunoSEQ multiplex PCR, and its TCRdb copy is limited to in-frame clones, with some not included. The sample yields around 39,000 clones, about 90% seen once. The starting material was CD8+ T cells from peripheral blood mononuclear cells, obtained before pregnancy. The receptors were gathered from a female donor with multiple sclerosis, enrolled in a pregnancy study.

The chain combines TRBV28 with TRBJ1-2; D remains ambiguous. This CDR3 spans 17 amino acids. Germline CDR1 is MDHEN and CDR2 is SYDVKM. V lost 3 bases and J 1 base, leaving 18 bases between the germline ends. The CDR3: CASSFRTEPSLNYGYTF. CDR3 DNA: TGTGCCAGCAGTTTTCGTACAGAGCCCTCCCTTAACTATGGCTACACCTTC.

The rearrangement uses TRBV27 and TRBJ1-2; D is possibly TRBD1 (5 bases). Germline CDR1 MNHEY, CDR2 SMNVEV (reference sequence). The CDR3 spans 16 residues. With 10 bases removed from V and 4 bases from J, the gap between germline ends came to 25 bases. The CDR3 is CATRGTPRGLGYGYTF. CDR3 nucleotide sequence: TGTGCCACCCGCGGGACTCCTAGGGGTCTCGGCTATGGCTACACCTTC.

The chain recombines TRBV6-5 with TRBJ2-7, with 13 bases that match TRBD2. V shed 7 bases, J shed 0 bases, and the junction held 3 bases outside the gene matches. This CDR3 spans 15 amino acids. CDR1 and CDR2 from the germline V gene are MNHEY and SVGAGI. DNA for the CDR3: TGTGCCAGCAAGAGGACTAGCGGGAGCTCCTACGAGCAGTACTTC. Translated, it gives CASKRTSGSSYEQYF.

The CDR3 DNA reads TGTGCCAGCCTCGCAGGGGATACGCAGTATTTT. This codes for CASLAGDTQYF. V usage is TRBV27 and J usage is TRBJ2-3; tentative D call: TRBD1 (5 bases). The germline CDR1 and CDR2 sequences are MNHEY and SMNVEV (reference sequence). The CDR3 sequence is 11 residues long. V was trimmed by 8 bases and J by 6 bases, leaving 9 bases between them.

The chain joins TRBV6-8 to TRBJ1-1; tentative D call: TRBD1 (5 bases). In germline, CDR1 is MNHGY, CDR2 SAAAGT. The V gene lost 7 bases and the J gene lost 1 base, with 16 bases spanning the gap. There are 15 residues in the CDR3. In DNA, the CDR3 is TGTGCCAGCATCAAACCTTTAGACAGGAACACTGAAGCTTTCTTT. Translated: CASIKPLDRNTEAFF.

This chain connects TRBV14 to TRBJ2-5; 9 nucleotides line up with TRBD2. CDR3 length equals 17 residues. J lost 5 bases, V lost 1 base, and 11 bases had no gene match. CDR1 is SGHDN, CDR2 FVKESK, per germline. The chain's CDR3 is CASSQGVAGGPRETQYF. DNA for the CDR3: TGTGCCAGCAGCCAAGGAGTGGCGGGAGGGCCGAGGGAGACCCAGTACTTC.

The chain uses TRBV2 and TRBJ1-2, with a possible D match to TRBD1 (6 bases). The CDR3 length is 12 residues. The germline V gene encodes CDR1 SNHLY and CDR2 FYNNEI. Between the trimmed V and J ends, which lost 6 bases and 3 bases, there was a span of 8 bases. CDR3 nucleotides: TGTGCCAGCAGGGACAGCTACTATGGCTACACCTTC. This translates into CASRDSYYGYTF. The whole variable domain, remainder taken from reference TRBV2 and TRBJ1-2, is EPEVTQTPSHQVTQMGQEVILRCVPISNHLYFYWYRQILGQKVEFLVSFYNNEISEKSEIFDDQFSVERPDGSNFTLKIRSTKLEDSAMYFCASRDSYYGYTFGSGTRLTVV.

The genes are TRBV9 and TRBJ2-1, with D possibly matching TRBD1 (5 bases). This CDR3 contains 13 residues. Germline V lookup: CDR1 SGDLS, CDR2 YYNGEE. V was trimmed by 0 bases and J by 4 bases, leaving 5 bases between them. The CDR3 reads CASSVGQYNEQFF. CDR3 in DNA: TGTGCCAGCAGCGTAGGACAGTACAATGAGCAGTTCTTC.

This chain links TRBV9 with TRBJ2-1; 8 positions match TRBD2. The junction had 29 bases not matched to a gene; V was cut back by 4 bases and J by 5 bases. CDR3 length equals 22 residues. Germline CDR1 SGDLS, CDR2 YYNGEE. CDR3 DNA sequence: TGTGCCAGCAGCACCCAAAGTGGTAGGGTCCGACTTGCGGGAGGAACCAACAATGAGCAGTTCTTC. Its protein is CASSTQSGRVRLAGGTNNEQFF.

The rearrangement joins TRBV29-1 to TRBJ2-3; 9 bases are a match to TRBD1. Trimming took 8 bases from V and 7 from J; bases not matched to a gene: 13. The CDR3 is made up of 14 amino acids. The germline gives CDR1 SQVTM, CDR2 ANQGSEA. The CDR3 loop is CSQLTGQGSNTQYF. CDR3 nucleotide sequence: TGCAGCCAGCTAACGGGACAGGGTTCAAATACGCAGTATTTT.

This chain joins TRBV5-6 and TRBJ2-5; 7 bases are a match to TRBD1. V shed 1 base and J 5 bases; nucleotides not matched to a gene: 2. CDR1 SGHDT and CDR2 YYEEEE come from the germline V gene. The CDR3 consists of 13 residues. The CDR3 coding sequence is TGTGCCAGCAGCTTGAACAGGGGCGAGACCCAGTACTTC. This translates into CASSLNRGETQYF.

The chain links TRBV4-1 to TRBJ1-2; TRBD1 is a possible D gene (6 bases). Germline CDR1 reads MGHRA; CDR2 reads YSYEKL. The CDR3 spans 14 residues. V lost 2 bases to trimming and J lost 3 bases, with 10 bases between them. CDR3 nucleotide sequence: TGCGCCAGCAGCCAAAACAGGGCCCACTATGGCTACACCTTC. It codes for CASSQNRAHYGYTF.

J is TRBJ2-5 and V is TRBV7-7, with 11 bases aligning to TRBD2. Germline CDR1 is SSHAT and CDR2 is FNYEAQ (reference sequence). Trimming cost V 5 bases and J 3 bases; bases outside gene matches: 5. CDR3 length equals 15 residues. The CDR3 loop reads CASSARSGGEETQYF. The CDR3 bases are TGTGCCAGCAGCGCCCGTAGCGGGGGGGAAGAGACCCAGTACTTC.

The rearrangement joins TRBV27 to TRBJ2-1; 16 nucleotides align to TRBD2. This CDR3 has 19 residues. Looked up from germline, CDR1 is MNHEY and CDR2 is SMNVEV (reference sequence). V lost 0 bases and J lost 5; bases outside the gene matches: 7. In nucleotides, the CDR3 is TGTGCCAGCAGTTTATCAGTGGGACTAGCGGGAGGGCATAACAATGAGCAGTTCTTC. Its protein product is CASSLSVGLAGGHNNEQFF.

The V and J genes are TRBV11-2 and TRBJ2-1, with TRBD2 matching 11 bases. Trimming cost V 2 bases and J 7 bases; bases outside gene matches: 4. The CDR3 has 15 residues. The V gene's germline CDR1 is SGHAT and CDR2 FQNNGV. This CDR3 is CASSLRSGGGNEQFF. As DNA, the CDR3 is TGTGCCAGCAGCTTACGTAGCGGGGGGGGGAATGAGCAGTTCTTC.

The chain employs TRBV7-3 and TRBJ2-5; 8 bases are a match to TRBD1. With V trimmed by 5 bases and J by 5 bases, 10 bases remained unmatched. CDR1 is SGHTA and CDR2 is FQGTGA in the germline V gene. This CDR3 contains 15 residues. The CDR3 nucleotides read TGTGCCAGCAGCCCCGGACAGGGAGTGAGGGAGACCCAGTACTTC. Translated: CASSPGQGVRETQYF. The complete variable domain, with remaining parts taken from reference TRBV7-3 and TRBJ2-5, reads GAGVSQTPSNKVTEKGKYVELRCDPISGHTALYWYRQSLGQGPEFLIYFQGTGAADDSGLPNDRFFAVRPEGSVSTLKIQRTERGDSAVYLCASSPGQGVRETQYFGPGTRLLVL.

The chain carries TRBV14 and TRBJ2-2, with a weak D call TRBD1 (5 bases). CDR3 length equals 15 residues. CDR1 and CDR2 from the germline V gene are SGHDN and FVKESK. Trimming left V 1 base short and J 8 bases short, with 14 bases between. This CDR3 is CASSQGWGLDGELFF. CDR3 DNA sequence: TGTGCCAGCAGCCAAGGGTGGGGCCTCGATGGGGAGCTGTTTTTT.

The rearrangement uses TRBV28 and TRBJ2-4; weak D call: TRBD1 (5 bases). The CDR3 has 13 amino acids. V was pared by 7 bases and J by 0 bases, with 7 bases between. CDR1 and CDR2 (germline): MDHEN, SYDVKM. The CDR3 nucleotides read TGTGCCAGCATGGGGCTAGCCAAAAACATTCAGTACTTC. As protein: CASMGLAKNIQYF.

This chain connects TRBV5-6 to TRBJ1-5; D gene ambiguous. This CDR3 spans 14 amino acids. Trimming took 2 bases from V and 1 from J, leaving 7 bases between them. Per the germline V gene, CDR1 is SGHDT and CDR2 is YYEEEE. The CDR3 nucleotides are TGTGCCAGCAGCTTCCGGGGAAGCAATCAGCCCCAGCATTTT. It specifies CASSFRGSNQPQHF.

The genes are TRBV21-1 and TRBJ2-2; the table's D call of TRBD1 was not tested on the DNA. TRBV21-1 is deemed a pseudogene. The CDR3 sequence is 18 residues long. DNA for the CDR3: TGTGCCAGCAAGACGGCTAACCGACAGATACCGAACACCGGGGAGCTGTTTTTT. It translates to CASKTANRQIPNTGELFF.

The genes are TRBV6-5 and TRBJ2-5, with D tentatively TRBD2 (6 bases). The CDR3 extends over 15 amino acids. V was cut by 0 bases and J by 3 bases, with 11 bases left in between. Germline loops: CDR1 MNHEY, CDR2 SVGAGI. The CDR3 here is CASSYSGLRKETQYF. The CDR3 region has the DNA TGTGCCAGCAGTTACTCGGGACTGCGAAAAGAGACCCAGTACTTC.

The chain recombines TRBV5-1 with TRBJ1-2; 8 nucleotides align to TRBD1. Germline values: CDR1 SGHRS, CDR2 YFSETQ. The V and J ends lost 0 bases and 1 base, in that order; junction bases with no gene match: 5. The CDR3 covers 16 residues. CDR3 region: CASSLGQGRSNYGYTF. The CDR3, as DNA: TGCGCCAGCAGCTTGGGACAGGGGCGAAGTAACTATGGCTACACCTTC.

The V call is TRBV9, the J call TRBJ1-2; possibly TRBD1 for D (5 bases). The CDR3 totals 13 residues. V was pared by 0 bases and J by 8 bases, with 11 bases between. Germline lookup yields CDR1 SGDLS and CDR2 YYNGEE. CDR3 in DNA: TGTGCCAGCAGCGTAGGGGGAGGGGCGGGCTACACCTTC. This encodes CASSVGGGAGYTF.

The genes are TRBV2 and TRBJ2-5; D remains unclear. This CDR3 is 10 amino acids long. Germline V gene sequence: CDR1 SNHLY, CDR2 FYNNEI. With 8 bases removed from V and 10 bases from J, the gap between germline ends came to 11 bases. The CDR3 bases are TGTGCCAGCGGAGAAAGGTTCCAGTACTTC. It is translated as CASGERFQYF.